The entry that follows covers one TCR beta chain sequence. Trimming shortened V by 2 bases and J by 1 base, and 8 bases separated the two germline ends. The V gene's germline CDR1 is MNHNS and CDR2 SASEGT. CDR3 length: 14 residues. The data are from a study of T cell repertoires in aging, cancer and after chemotherapy. The overall study: Roughly 10 million TCR reads made up the full dataset.

Rearranged V-D-J TRB sequences were amplified with a mixed TRB-A/B primer pool. TCRdb re-called the multiplex PCR reads through MiXCR, storing one row per CDR3 protein. The sample has roughly 1,800 distinct CDR3 sequences, 25% to 40% seen once. Amplification of TCR beta used genomic DNA extracted from peripheral blood. The gene calls are TRBV6-1 and TRBJ1-1; D unclear. Sequencing used blood. The TCR was taken from a human donor with a solid tumor. As DNA, the CDR3 is TGTGCCAGCAGTGAAAGCGACCCGAACACTGAAGCTTTCTTT. Encoded protein: CASSESDPNTEAFF.